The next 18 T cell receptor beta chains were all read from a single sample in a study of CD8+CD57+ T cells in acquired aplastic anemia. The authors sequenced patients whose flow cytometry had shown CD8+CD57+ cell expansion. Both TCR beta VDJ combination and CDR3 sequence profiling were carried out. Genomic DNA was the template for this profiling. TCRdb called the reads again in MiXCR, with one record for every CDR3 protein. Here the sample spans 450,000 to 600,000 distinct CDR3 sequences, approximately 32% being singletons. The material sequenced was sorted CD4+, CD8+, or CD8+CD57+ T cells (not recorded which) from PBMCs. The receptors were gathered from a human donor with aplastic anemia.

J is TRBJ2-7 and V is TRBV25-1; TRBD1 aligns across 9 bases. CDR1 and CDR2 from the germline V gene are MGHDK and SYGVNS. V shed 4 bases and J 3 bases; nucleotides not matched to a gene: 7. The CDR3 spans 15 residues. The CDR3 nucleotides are TGTGCCAGCAGTGGGTTAGGGACAGGGAACTACGAGCAGTACTTC. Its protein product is CASSGLGTGNYEQYF.

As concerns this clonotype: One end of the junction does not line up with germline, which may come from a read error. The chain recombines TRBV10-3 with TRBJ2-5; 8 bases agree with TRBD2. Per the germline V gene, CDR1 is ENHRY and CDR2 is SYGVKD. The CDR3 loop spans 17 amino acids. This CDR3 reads CASSDGHGAGEGETQYF. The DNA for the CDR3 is TGTGCCAGCAGTGACGGGCATGGAGCGGGGGAAGGGGAGACCCAGTACTTC.

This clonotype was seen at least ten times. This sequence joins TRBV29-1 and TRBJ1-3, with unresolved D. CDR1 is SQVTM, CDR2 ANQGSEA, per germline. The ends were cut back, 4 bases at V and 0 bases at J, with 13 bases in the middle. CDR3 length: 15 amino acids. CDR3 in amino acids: CSVVLLPHSGNTIYF. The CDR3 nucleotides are TGCAGCGTTGTCTTACTCCCCCACTCTGGAAACACCATATATTTT.

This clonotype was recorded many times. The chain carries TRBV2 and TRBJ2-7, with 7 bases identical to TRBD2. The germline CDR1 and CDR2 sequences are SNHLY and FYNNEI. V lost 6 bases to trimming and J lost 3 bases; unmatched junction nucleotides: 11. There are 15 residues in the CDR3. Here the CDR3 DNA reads TGTGCCAGCAGGTTCGATGGCGGGAGATACTACGAGCAGTACTTC. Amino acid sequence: CASRFDGGRYYEQYF.

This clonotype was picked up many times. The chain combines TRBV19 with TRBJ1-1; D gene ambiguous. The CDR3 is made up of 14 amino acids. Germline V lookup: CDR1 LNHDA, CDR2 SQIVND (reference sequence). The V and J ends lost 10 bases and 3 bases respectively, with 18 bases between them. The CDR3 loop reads CATKSTDGYTEAFF. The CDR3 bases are TGTGCCACCAAATCGACGGACGGATACACTGAAGCTTTCTTT.

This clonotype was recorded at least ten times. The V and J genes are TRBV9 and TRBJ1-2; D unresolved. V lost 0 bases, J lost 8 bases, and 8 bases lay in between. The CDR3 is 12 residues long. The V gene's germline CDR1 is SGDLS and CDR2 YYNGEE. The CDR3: CASSVGGRGYTF. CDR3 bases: TGTGCCAGCAGCGTAGGAGGGCGGGGCTACACCTTC.

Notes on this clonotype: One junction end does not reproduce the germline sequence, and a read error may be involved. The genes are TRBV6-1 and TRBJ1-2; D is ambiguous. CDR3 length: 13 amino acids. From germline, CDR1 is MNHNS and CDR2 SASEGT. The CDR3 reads CAGRVNWDYGYTF. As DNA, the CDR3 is TGTGCCGGCAGAGTAAACTGGGACTATGGCTACACCTTC.

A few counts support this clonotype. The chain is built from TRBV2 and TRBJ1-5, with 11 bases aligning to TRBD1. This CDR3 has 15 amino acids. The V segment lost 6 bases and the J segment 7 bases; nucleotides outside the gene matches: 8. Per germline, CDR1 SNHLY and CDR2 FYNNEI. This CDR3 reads CASRAGTGGVQPQHF. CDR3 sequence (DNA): TGTGCCAGCAGGGCGGGGACAGGGGGTGTACAGCCCCAGCATTTT.

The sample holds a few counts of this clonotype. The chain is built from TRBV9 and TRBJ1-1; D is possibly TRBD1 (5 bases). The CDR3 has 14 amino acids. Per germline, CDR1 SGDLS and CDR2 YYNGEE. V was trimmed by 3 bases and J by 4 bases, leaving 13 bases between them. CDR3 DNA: TGTGCCAGCAGCGCCGGGGACGATGCCACTGAAGCTTTCTTT. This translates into CASSAGDDATEAFF.

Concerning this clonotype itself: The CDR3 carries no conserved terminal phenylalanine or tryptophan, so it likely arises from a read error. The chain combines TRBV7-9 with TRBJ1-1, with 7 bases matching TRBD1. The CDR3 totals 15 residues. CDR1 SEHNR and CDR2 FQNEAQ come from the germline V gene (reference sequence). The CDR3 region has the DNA TGTGCCAGCAGCCTAAGGTATGACAGGGTCACTGAGGCTTTCCTT. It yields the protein CASSLRYDRVTEAFL.

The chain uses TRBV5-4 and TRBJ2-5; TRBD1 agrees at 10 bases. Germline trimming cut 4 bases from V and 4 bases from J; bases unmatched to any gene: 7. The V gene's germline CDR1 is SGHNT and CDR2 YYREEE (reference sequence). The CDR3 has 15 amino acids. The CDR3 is CASSPGQGPRETQYF. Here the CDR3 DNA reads TGTGCCAGCAGCCCGGGACAGGGGCCGAGAGAGACCCAGTACTTC.

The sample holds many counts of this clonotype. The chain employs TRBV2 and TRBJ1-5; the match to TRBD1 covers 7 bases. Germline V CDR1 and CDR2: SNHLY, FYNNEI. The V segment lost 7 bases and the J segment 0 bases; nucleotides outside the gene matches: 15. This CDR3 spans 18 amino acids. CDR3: CASMDRRHGDYSNQPQHF. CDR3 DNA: TGTGCCAGCATGGACAGGAGACATGGCGATTATAGCAATCAGCCCCAGCATTTT.

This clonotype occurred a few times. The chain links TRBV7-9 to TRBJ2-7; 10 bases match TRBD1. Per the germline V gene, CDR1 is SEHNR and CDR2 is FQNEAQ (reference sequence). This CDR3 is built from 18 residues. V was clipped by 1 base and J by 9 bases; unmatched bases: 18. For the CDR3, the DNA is TGTGCCAGCAGCTTAGGTGGTTCGGAAGACAGGGGGCATGTTGTGCAGTACTTC. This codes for CASSLGGSEDRGHVVQYF.

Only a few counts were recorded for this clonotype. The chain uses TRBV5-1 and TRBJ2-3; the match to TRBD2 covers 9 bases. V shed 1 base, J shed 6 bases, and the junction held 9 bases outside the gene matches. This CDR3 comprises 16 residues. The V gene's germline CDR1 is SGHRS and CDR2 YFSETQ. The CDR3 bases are TGCGCCAGCAGCTTGCGGGCTAGCGGGACCACCGATACGCAGTATTTT. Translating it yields CASSLRASGTTDTQYF.

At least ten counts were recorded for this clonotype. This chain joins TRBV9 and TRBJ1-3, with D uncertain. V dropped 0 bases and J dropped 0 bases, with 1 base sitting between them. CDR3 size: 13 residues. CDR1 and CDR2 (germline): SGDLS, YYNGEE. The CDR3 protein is CASSVASGNTIYF. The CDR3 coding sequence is TGTGCCAGCAGCGTAGCCTCTGGAAACACCATATATTTT.

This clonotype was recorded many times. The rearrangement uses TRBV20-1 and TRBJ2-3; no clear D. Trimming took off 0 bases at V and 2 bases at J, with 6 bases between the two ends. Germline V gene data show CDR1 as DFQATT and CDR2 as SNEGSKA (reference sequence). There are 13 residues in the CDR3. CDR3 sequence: CSARDHLTDTQYF. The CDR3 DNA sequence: TGCAGTGCTAGAGACCACCTCACAGATACGCAGTATTTT.

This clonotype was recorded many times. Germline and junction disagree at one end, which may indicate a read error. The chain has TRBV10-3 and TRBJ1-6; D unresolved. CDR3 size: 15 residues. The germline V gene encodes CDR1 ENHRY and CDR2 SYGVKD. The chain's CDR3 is CASSEVSSGHSPLHF. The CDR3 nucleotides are TGTGCCAGCAGTGAGGTATCGTCGGGCCATTCACCCCTCCACTTT.

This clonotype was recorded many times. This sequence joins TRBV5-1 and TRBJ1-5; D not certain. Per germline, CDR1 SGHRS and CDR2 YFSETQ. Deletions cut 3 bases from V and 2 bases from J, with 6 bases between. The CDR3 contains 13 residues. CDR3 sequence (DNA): TGCGCCAGCAGCTCGGTGGGCAATCAGCCCCAGCATTTT. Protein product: CASSSVGNQPQHF.